This T cell receptor (beta chain) appears in the sequencing data of a study of blood T cell repertoires in COVID-19. Sequencing was performed with immunoSEQ multiplex PCR; in TCRdb, only in-frame clones are kept and a portion is missing. This sample has about 59,000 clones, with around 79% found just once. The CDR3 sequence is 21 residues long. With 4 bases clipped from V and 0 bases from J, the junction kept 20 bases outside the gene matches. Germline CDR1 and CDR2: MDHEN and SYDVKM. V and J are TRBV28 and TRBJ2-7, with 11 positions matching TRBD2. Sequenced input: peripheral blood. This receptor was taken from a human donor in a cohort sampled during active COVID-19. The CDR3 loop reads CASSSRAGLAEIRQYSYEQYF. The CDR3 DNA reads as TGTGCCAGCAGTTCGAGAGCGGGACTAGCGGAAATTAGGCAATACTCCTACGAGCAGTACTTC.